A single sample is the source of the 17 T cell receptor beta chains below, sequenced in a study of cytomegalovirus exposure and HLA in healthy donors. The PCR employed 60 Vbeta primers together with 13 Jbeta primers. Sequencing used immunoSEQ multiplex PCR; TCRdb keeps in-frame clones, though not all of them. The sample has some 170,000 clones, about 75% seen once. Sequenced input: PBMCs. The receptors were gathered from a man aged 35 to 55 in good health and CMV-seropositive.

In this sample, this clone turned up a few times. This chain joins TRBV18 and TRBJ1-1; TRBD1 is a possible D gene (5 bases). The CDR3 is 15 residues long. CDR1 KGHSH and CDR2 LQKENI come from the germline V gene. Trimming removed 3 bases at V and 1 base at J, with 12 bases between. This CDR3 is CASSPPRGRNTEAFF. The CDR3 DNA is TGTGCCAGCTCACCCCCCCGGGGGAGGAACACTGAAGCTTTCTTT.

The count of this clone is one. This chain uses TRBV5-1 with TRBJ1-6; D possibly corresponds to TRBD1 (6 bases). This CDR3 comprises 16 residues. Between the trimmed V and J ends, which lost 4 bases and 0 bases, there was a span of 11 bases. CDR1 SGHRS and CDR2 YFSETQ come from the germline V gene. CDR3 DNA sequence: TGCGCCAGCAGCCAGCAGGGGAGCTCCTATAATTCACCCCTCCACTTT. Protein: CASSQQGSSYNSPLHF.

This chain joins TRBV2 and TRBJ2-7, with 9 bases that match TRBD2. The CDR3 consists of 12 residues. The ends lost 4 bases at V and 5 bases at J; junction bases unmatched: 0. Germline V gene data show CDR1 as SNHLY and CDR2 as FYNNEI. In nucleotides, the CDR3 is TGTGCCAGCAGTGGACTAGCGGACGAGCAGTACTTC. As protein: CASSGLADEQYF. The complete variable domain, with remaining parts taken from reference TRBV2 and TRBJ2-7, reads EPEVTQTPSHQVTQMGQEVILRCVPISNHLYFYWYRQILGQKVEFLVSFYNNEISEKSEIFDDQFSVERPDGSNFTLKIRSTKLEDSAMYFCASSGLADEQYFGPGTRLTVT.

The chain couples TRBV7-9 to TRBJ2-7; TRBD1 matches at 7 bases. Germline CDR1 SEHNR, CDR2 FQNEAQ (reference sequence). There are 15 residues in the CDR3. J was trimmed by 2 bases and V by 5 bases; bases with no gene match: 9. CDR3 sequence: CASSPPGTATYEQYF. The CDR3 DNA sequence: TGTGCCAGCAGCCCTCCCGGGACAGCTACCTACGAGCAGTACTTC.

The chain is built from TRBV28 and TRBJ1-5, with a tentative D call TRBD1 (6 bases). CDR1 MDHEN and CDR2 SYDVKM come from the germline V gene. The V gene lost 4 bases and the J gene lost 7 bases, with 11 bases spanning the gap. The CDR3 is made up of 13 amino acids. CDR3 loop: CASSSGTRQPQHF. CDR3 in DNA: TGTGCCAGCAGTTCAGGGACAAGACAGCCCCAGCATTTT.

J is TRBJ2-7 and V is TRBV7-3; TRBD2 agrees at 14 bases. The V gene's germline CDR1 is SGHTA and CDR2 FQGTGA. The trim removed 6 bases at V and 0 bases at J, leaving 16 bases unmatched. This CDR3 contains 20 residues. CDR3 in amino acids: CASSSGARLAGGPSSYEQYF. The CDR3 DNA is TGTGCCAGCAGTTCGGGGGCGCGACTAGCGGGAGGGCCCAGCTCCTACGAGCAGTACTTC.

This clone came up once. The rearrangement links TRBV11-3 to TRBJ2-3; 9 bases line up with TRBD2. CDR3 size: 15 residues. The ends lost 5 bases at V and 4 bases at J; junction bases unmatched: 7. The V gene's germline CDR1 is SGHNT and CDR2 YENEEA. The CDR3 reads CASSQLAGYADTQYF. The CDR3 region has the DNA TGTGCCAGCAGCCAGCTAGCGGGATACGCAGATACGCAGTATTTT.

The chain has TRBV5-4 and TRBJ2-2, with 10 nucleotides matching TRBD2. This CDR3 is 16 amino acids long. Per germline, CDR1 SGHNT and CDR2 YYREEE (reference sequence). J lost 5 bases, V lost 0 bases, and 4 bases had no gene match. In nucleotides, the CDR3 is TGTGCCAGCAGCTTGGCTAGCGGGAGTTCGACCGGGGAGCTGTTTTTT. This gives the protein CASSLASGSSTGELFF.

The chain joins TRBV9 to TRBJ2-3, with D possibly TRBD2 on 6 matching bases. The V gene lost 4 bases and the J gene lost 0 bases, with 18 bases spanning the gap. This CDR3 region has 17 residues. CDR1 and CDR2 (germline): SGDLS, YYNGEE. The DNA for the CDR3 is TGTGCCAGCAGCAAACCCCCAGCGGGCCCCAGCACAGATACGCAGTATTTT. It is translated as CASSKPPAGPSTDTQYF.

The chain employs TRBV27 and TRBJ1-1, with D perhaps matching TRBD1 (6 bases). The CDR3 totals 15 residues. With 0 bases removed from V and 1 base from J, the gap between germline ends came to 9 bases. Germline-derived CDR1 and CDR2 are MNHEY and SMNVEV (reference sequence). Here the CDR3 DNA reads TGTGCCAGCAGTTTATCGCACAGGGCGAACACTGAAGCTTTCTTT. Translation gives CASSLSHRANTEAFF.

This sequence joins TRBV10-3 and TRBJ2-5; tentatively, D is TRBD1 (6 bases). There are 15 residues in the CDR3. Germline V gene sequence: CDR1 ENHRY, CDR2 SYGVKD. Trimming removed 6 bases at V and 3 bases at J, with 17 bases between. The CDR3 loop is CAISRSSGVEETQYF. CDR3 in DNA: TGTGCCATCAGCAGGTCCTCAGGGGTGGAAGAGACCCAGTACTTC.

This clone was seen just once. The chain is built from TRBV10-3 and TRBJ2-7; a weak D match, TRBD1 (6 bases). This CDR3 contains 16 residues. Trimming stripped 0 bases from V and 5 bases from J, with 17 bases between. In germline, CDR1 is ENHRY, CDR2 SYGVKD. The CDR3 DNA is TGTGCCATCAGTGAGTCGTTAGGCAGGGGTGGTCACGAGCAGTACTTC. Translated: CAISESLGRGGHEQYF.

The V gene is TRBV5-1, the J gene TRBJ2-5, with 9 bases identical to TRBD1. This CDR3 contains 14 residues. With 3 bases clipped from V and 5 bases from J, the junction kept 5 bases outside the gene matches. Germline CDR1 and CDR2: SGHRS and YFSETQ. The CDR3 nucleotides read TGCGCCAGCAGCTGGACAGGGGCCGGGGAGACCCAGTACTTC. As protein: CASSWTGAGETQYF.

The chain uses TRBV15 and TRBJ2-7; TRBD1 aligns across 7 bases. The J segment lost 3 bases and the V segment lost 3 bases, leaving 11 bases of the junction unmatched. There are 16 residues in the CDR3. Germline V gives CDR1 LNHNV, CDR2 YYDKDF (reference sequence). Here the CDR3 DNA reads TGTGCCACCAGCAGCGACCTTCGACAGGGAAACTACGAGCAGTACTTC. Translating gives CATSSDLRQGNYEQYF.

The sample holds one count of this clone. This chain joins TRBV28 and TRBJ2-2; D unclear. The CDR3 spans 13 residues. With 9 bases removed from V and 3 bases from J, the gap between germline ends came to 11 bases. The V gene's germline CDR1 is MDHEN and CDR2 SYDVKM. Here the CDR3 reads CASYFRDTGELFF. CDR3 DNA: TGTGCCAGTTATTTCCGAGACACCGGGGAGCTGTTTTTT.

V gene TRBV25-1 combines with J gene TRBJ1-2, with D hard to call. V lost 4 bases and J lost 4, with 10 bases in between. Germline assignment: CDR1 MGHDK and CDR2 SYGVNS. The CDR3 totals 13 residues. The CDR3 sequence: CASSGGPAYGYTF. In nucleotides, the CDR3 is TGTGCCAGCAGTGGCGGCCCCGCCTATGGCTACACCTTC.

J is TRBJ2-3 and V is TRBV25-1; 8 bases map to TRBD1. Trimming cost V 6 bases and J 2 bases; bases outside gene matches: 4. CDR3 length: 14 residues. Germline V lookup: CDR1 MGHDK, CDR2 SYGVNS. This CDR3 is CASRGDRYTDTQYF. CDR3 DNA sequence: TGTGCCAGCAGAGGGGACAGGTACACAGATACGCAGTATTTT.